This T cell receptor beta chain emerged from a study of T cell repertoires in cytomegalovirus infection. One entry per CDR3 protein results from TCRdb running MiXCR on the reads. The table has fewer than 1,000,000 distinct CDR3 sequences, 31% seen once. This clonotype was seen at least ten times. The antigen is not known. The CDR3 extends over 14 amino acids. V shed 6 bases and J 1 base; nucleotides not matched to a gene: 4. The chain has TRBV12-3 or TRBV12-4 and TRBJ1-1; 8 bases agree with TRBD1. This TCR came from a human donor in good health (CMV status not recorded). Some clones in this sample may be carry-over from other donors' samples. This sample comprised cultured CD8+ T cells from PBMCs, obtained from culture after CMV antigen stimulation. The CDR3 protein is CASSRTGTNTEAFF. The CDR3 DNA follows: TGTGCCAGCAGCCGGACAGGGACGAACACTGAAGCTTTCTTT.